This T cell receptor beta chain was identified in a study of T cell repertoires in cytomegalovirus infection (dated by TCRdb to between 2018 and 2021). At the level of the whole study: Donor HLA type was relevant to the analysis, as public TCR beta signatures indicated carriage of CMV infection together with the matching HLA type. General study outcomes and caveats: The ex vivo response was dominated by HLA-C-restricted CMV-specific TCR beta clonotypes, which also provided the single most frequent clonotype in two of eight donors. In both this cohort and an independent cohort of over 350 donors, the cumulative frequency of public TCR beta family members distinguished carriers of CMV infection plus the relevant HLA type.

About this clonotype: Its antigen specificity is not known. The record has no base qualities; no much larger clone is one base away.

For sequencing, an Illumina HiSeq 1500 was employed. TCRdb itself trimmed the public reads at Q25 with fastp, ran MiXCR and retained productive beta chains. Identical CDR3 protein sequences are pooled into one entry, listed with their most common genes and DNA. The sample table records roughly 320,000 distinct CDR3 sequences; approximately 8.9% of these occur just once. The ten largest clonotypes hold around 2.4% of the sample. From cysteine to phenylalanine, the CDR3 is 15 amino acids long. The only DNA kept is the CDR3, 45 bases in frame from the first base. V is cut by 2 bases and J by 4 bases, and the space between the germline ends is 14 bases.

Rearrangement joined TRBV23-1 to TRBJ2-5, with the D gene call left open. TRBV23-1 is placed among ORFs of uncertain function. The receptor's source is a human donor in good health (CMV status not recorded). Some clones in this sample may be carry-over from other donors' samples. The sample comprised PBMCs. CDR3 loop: CASSQLPAVGETQYF. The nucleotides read TGCGCCAGCAGTCAACTCCCGGCAGTTGGAGAGACCCAGTACTTC.